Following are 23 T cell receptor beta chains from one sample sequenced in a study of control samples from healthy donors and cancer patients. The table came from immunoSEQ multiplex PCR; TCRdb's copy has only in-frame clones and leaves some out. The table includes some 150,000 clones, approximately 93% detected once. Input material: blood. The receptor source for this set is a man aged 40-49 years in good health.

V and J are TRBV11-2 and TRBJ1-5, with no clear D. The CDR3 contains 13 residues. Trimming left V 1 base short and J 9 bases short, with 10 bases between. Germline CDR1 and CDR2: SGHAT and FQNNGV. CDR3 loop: CASSLGQLGPQHF. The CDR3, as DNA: TGTGCCAGCAGCTTAGGCCAGTTGGGGCCCCAGCATTTT. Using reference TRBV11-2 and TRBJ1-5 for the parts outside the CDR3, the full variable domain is EAGVAQSPRYKIIEKRQSVAFWCNPISGHATLYWYQQILGQGPKLLIQFQNNGVVDDSQLPKDRFSAERLKGVDSTLKIQPAKLEDSAVYLCASSLGQLGPQHFGDGTRLSIL.

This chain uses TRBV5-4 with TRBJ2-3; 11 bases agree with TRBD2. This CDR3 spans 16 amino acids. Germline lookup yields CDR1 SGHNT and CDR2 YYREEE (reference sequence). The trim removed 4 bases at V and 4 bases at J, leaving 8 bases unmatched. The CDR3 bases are TGTGCCAGCAGCCCAGGACTAGCGGGTACCCCAGATACGCAGTATTTT. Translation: CASSPGLAGTPDTQYF.

This CDR3 reads CASSIDRAPTEAFF. CDR3 nucleotide sequence: TGCGCCAGCAGCATAGACAGGGCGCCCACTGAAGCTTTCTTT. V usage is TRBV5-1 and J usage is TRBJ1-1, with 7 bases fitting TRBD1. The CDR3 loop spans 14 amino acids. V shed 4 bases, J shed 4 bases, and the junction held 7 bases outside the gene matches. Looked up from germline, CDR1 is SGHRS and CDR2 is YFSETQ.

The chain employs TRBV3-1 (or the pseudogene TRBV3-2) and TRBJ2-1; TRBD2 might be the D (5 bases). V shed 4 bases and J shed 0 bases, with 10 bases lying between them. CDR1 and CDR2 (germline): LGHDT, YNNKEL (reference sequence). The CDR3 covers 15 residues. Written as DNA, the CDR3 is TGTGCCAGCAGCCTCCTAGGGAGCTCCTACAATGAGCAGTTCTTC. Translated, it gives CASSLLGSSYNEQFF.

For the CDR3, the DNA is TGTGCCAGCAGCTTAGAGTCTTACCCTAGCACAGATACGCAGTATTTT. Residues: CASSLESYPSTDTQYF. This chain links TRBV7-2 with TRBJ2-3; D is undetermined. V shed 1 base and J shed 0 bases, with 11 bases lying between them. This CDR3 has 16 residues. Germline-derived CDR1 and CDR2 are SGHTA and FQGNSA. Based on the CDR3 plus reference TRBV7-2 and TRBJ2-3, the full variable domain is GAGVSQSPSNKVTEKGKDVELRCDPISGHTALYWYRQSLGQGLEFLIYFQGNSAPDKSGLPSDRFSAERTGGSVSTLTIQRTQQEDSAVYLCASSLESYPSTDTQYFGPGTRLTVL.

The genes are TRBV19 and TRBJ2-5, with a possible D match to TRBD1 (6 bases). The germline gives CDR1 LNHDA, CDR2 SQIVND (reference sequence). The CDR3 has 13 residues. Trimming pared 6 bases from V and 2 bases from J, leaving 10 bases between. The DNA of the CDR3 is TGTGCCAGTAGGCGGACAGTACAAGAGACCCAGTACTTC. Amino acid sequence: CASRRTVQETQYF.

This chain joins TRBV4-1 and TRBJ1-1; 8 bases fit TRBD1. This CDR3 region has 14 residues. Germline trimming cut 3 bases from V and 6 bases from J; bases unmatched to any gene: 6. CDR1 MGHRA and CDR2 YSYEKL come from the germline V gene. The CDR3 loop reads CASSHWTGRAEAFF. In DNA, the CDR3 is TGCGCCAGCAGCCACTGGACAGGGAGGGCTGAAGCTTTCTTT.

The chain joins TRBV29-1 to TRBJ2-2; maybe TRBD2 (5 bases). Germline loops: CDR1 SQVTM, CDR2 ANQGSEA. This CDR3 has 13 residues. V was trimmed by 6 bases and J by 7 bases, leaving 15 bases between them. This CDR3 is CSVIEGWGGELFF. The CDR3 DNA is TGCAGCGTAATCGAGGGTTGGGGCGGGGAGCTGTTTTTT.

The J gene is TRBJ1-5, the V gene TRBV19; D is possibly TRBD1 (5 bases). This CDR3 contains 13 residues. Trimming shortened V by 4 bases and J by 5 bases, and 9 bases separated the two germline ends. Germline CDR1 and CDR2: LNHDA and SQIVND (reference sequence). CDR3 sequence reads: CASSTQGDQPQHF. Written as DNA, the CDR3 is TGTGCCAGTAGTACCCAGGGCGATCAGCCCCAGCATTTT.

CDR3 DNA sequence: TGTGCCAGCAGCACGACAGGGTACAATGAGCAGTTCTTC. It specifies CASSTTGYNEQFF. The chain uses TRBV28 and TRBJ2-1; the match to TRBD1 covers 7 bases. CDR3 size: 13 residues. V dropped 6 bases and J dropped 4; count of bases not matched to a gene: 3. From germline, CDR1 is MDHEN and CDR2 SYDVKM.

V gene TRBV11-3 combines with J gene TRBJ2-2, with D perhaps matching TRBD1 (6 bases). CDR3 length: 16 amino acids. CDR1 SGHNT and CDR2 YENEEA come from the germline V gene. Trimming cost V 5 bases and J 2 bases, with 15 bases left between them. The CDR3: CASSPRDTVNTGELFF. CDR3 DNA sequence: TGTGCCAGCAGCCCCCGGGACACCGTTAACACCGGGGAGCTGTTTTTT.

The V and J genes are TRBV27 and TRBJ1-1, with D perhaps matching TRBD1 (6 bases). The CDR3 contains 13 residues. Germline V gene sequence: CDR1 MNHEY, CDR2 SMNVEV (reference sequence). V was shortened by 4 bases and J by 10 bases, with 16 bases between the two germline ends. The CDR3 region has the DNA TGTGCCAGCAGTTCCTACAGGGAGGGTCGAGCTTTCTTT. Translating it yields CASSSYREGRAFF.

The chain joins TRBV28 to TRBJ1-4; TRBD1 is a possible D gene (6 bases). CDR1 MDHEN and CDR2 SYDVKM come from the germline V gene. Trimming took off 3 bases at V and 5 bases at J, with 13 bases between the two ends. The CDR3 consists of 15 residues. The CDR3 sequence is CASSFHRDTNEKLFF. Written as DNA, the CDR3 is TGTGCCAGCAGTTTTCACAGGGACACGAATGAAAAACTGTTTTTT.

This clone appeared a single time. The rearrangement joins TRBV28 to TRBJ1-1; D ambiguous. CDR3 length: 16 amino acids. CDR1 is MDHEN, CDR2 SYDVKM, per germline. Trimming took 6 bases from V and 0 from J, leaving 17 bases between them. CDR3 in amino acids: CASRHRREKMNTEAFF. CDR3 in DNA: TGTGCCAGCAGGCATCGGAGGGAGAAGATGAACACTGAAGCTTTCTTT.

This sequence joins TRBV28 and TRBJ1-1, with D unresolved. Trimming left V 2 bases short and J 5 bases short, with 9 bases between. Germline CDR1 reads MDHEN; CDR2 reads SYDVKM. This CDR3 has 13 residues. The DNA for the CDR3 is TGTGCCAGCAGTTTACAATTCACGACTGAAGCTTTCTTT. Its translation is CASSLQFTTEAFF.

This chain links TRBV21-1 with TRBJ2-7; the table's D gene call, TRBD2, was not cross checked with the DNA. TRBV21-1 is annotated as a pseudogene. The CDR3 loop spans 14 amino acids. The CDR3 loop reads CASSGHAGSYEQYF. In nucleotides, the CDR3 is TGTGCCAGCAGCGGTCATGCGGGCTCCTACGAGCAGTACTTC.

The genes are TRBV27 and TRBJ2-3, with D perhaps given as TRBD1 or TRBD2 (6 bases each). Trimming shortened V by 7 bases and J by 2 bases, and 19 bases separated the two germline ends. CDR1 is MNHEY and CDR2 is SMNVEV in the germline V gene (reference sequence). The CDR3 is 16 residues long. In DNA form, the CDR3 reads TGTGCCAGCACTAACCTTGATAGGGGGGACACAGATACGCAGTATTTT. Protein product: CASTNLDRGDTDTQYF.

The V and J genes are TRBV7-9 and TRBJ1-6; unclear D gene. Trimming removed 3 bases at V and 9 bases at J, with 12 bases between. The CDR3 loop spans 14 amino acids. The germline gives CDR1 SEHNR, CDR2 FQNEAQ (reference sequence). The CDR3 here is CASSLETASSPLHF. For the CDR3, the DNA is TGTGCCAGCAGCTTGGAGACTGCGAGTTCACCCCTCCACTTT.

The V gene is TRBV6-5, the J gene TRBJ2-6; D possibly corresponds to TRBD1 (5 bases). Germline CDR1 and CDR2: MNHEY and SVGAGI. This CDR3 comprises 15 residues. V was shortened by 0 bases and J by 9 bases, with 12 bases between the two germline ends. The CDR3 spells CASSYSMAGHNVLTF. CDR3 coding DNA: TGTGCCAGCAGTTACTCGATGGCAGGGCACAACGTCCTGACTTTC.

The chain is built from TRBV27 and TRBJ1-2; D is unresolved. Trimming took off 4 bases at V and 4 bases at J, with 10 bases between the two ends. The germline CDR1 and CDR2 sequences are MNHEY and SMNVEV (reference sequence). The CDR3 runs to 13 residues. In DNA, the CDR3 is TGTGCCAGCAGTTCGCAGCCTATCTATGGCTACACCTTC. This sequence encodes CASSSQPIYGYTF.

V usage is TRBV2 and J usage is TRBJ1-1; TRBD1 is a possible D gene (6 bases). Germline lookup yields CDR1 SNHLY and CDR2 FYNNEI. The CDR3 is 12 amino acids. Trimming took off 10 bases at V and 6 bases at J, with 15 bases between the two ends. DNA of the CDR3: TGTGCCATCTCATCCTGGGGGCCTGAAGCTTTCTTT. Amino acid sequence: CAISSWGPEAFF.

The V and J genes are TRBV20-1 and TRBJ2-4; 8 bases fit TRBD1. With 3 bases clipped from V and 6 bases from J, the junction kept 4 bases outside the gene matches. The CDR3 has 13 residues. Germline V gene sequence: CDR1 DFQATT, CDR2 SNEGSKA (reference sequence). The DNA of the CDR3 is TGCAGTGCTAGTACGGACAGGGCAAACATTCAGTACTTC. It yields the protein CSASTDRANIQYF.

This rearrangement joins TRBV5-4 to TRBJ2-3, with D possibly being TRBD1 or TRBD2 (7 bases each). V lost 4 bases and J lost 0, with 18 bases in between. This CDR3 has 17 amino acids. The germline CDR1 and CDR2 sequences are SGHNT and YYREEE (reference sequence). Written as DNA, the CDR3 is TGTGCCAGCAGCGTGGGGGGGACAGTCCTCAGCACAGATACGCAGTATTTT. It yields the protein CASSVGGTVLSTDTQYF.